The clone carrying this TCR beta chain was seen just once. Germline loops: CDR1 SNHLY, CDR2 FYNNEI. The length of the CDR3 is 16 residues. The V segment lost 3 bases and the J segment 2 bases; nucleotides outside the gene matches: 8. These data originate in a study of blood T cell repertoires in COVID-19. Authors' analysis steps: Using reference gene primer amplification, nucleated cell counts were estimated. Assay: immunoSEQ multiplex PCR; the TCRdb copy retains only in-frame clones and omits some. V and J calls and clone size are those listed in that table; D and trimming were worked out from the DNA. The table includes around 200,000 clones, 80% to 90% detected once.

This TCR came from a man aged 35-49 years with active or convalescent COVID-19. Sequenced material: peripheral blood. The chain has TRBV2 and TRBJ2-3, with 7 bases lining up with TRBD1. This chain's CDR3 is CASSDEDRRNTDTQYF. CDR3 nucleotide sequence: TGTGCCAGCAGTGATGAGGACAGGAGAAACACAGATACGCAGTATTTT.